This TCR beta chain was sequenced for a study of T-cell memory formation after mild COVID-19 (dated by TCRdb to the early 2020s). General notes on the study: Most TCR sequence clusters were specific to one of the two donors. Longitudinal TCRalpha and TCRbeta repertoire sequencing tracked T-cell clones expanding and contracting after mild COVID-19 in two donors. The cohort comprised two young, previously healthy adult volunteers, one female and one male. What the authors observed across the whole study: Contracting CD4+ clones turned up mainly in the CM and EM memory subsets, whereas EMRA was where CD8+ clones were enriched. The study included only a couple of mild cases, and larger cohorts that include severe cases with pre-infection samples were judged to be necessary. Some responding clones were found in pre-infection memory, which suggests that pre-existing cross-reactive memory T cells took part in the SARS-CoV-2 response. Clones that contracted from day 15 to 85 showed balanced CD4/CD8 phenotypes, whereas a second wave of clones that expanded from day 15 to 37 leaned towards CD4+. SARS-CoV-2 specificity was not confirmed for the second-wave clones peaking on day 37.

To note about this clonotype: Its cognate antigen has yet to be identified. No base qualities exist here, and no much larger clone lies one base off it.

Ficoll-Paque density gradient centrifugation was the method used to isolate PBMCs. The instrument was an Illumina NovaSeq 6000. Using 5'RACE with constant-segment primers, TCRalpha and TCRbeta cDNA libraries were constructed, with sample barcodes and unique molecular identifiers added in the process. Trizol reagent was used to extract RNA from every sample. Amplification of the libraries took two PCR steps, and the second step added a second sample barcode plus Illumina TruSeq adapters. The libraries were sequenced on an Illumina NovaSeq using 2 x 150 bp paired-end reads. On the authors' methods: With migec v1.2.7, reads were demultiplexed and then collapsed into UMI-guided consensus sequences. With mixcr v2.1.11, UMI consensuses were aligned to TRA and TRB V and J templates and assembled into clonotypes. A clonotype was counted as expanded or contracted only when both edgeR and NoisET called the clonotype significant, with the noise models trained on biological replicates. For edgeR calls, the thresholds were a false discovery rate-adjusted p below 0.01 and a log2 fold-change of 1. PCA with hierarchical clustering of max-normalized trajectories of the 1000 most abundant clonotypes was used as exploratory dynamics analysis. Separately sequenced CD4+ and CD8+ repertoires were used to assign a CD4 or CD8 phenotype to each responding clone. Clones were called with MiXCR by TCRdb after fastp trimmed the public reads at Q25, and only in-frame beta chains were retained. Rows are unified per CDR3 protein, each entry keeping the most common DNA and genes. The V and J calls and clone size come from TCRdb's table, not from the authors' own analysis. The sample table lists about 390,000 distinct CDR3 sequences, about 16% of them with a count of one. Of the sample, roughly 21% falls within the top ten clones.

The germline V gene provides CDR1 SGHTA and CDR2 FQGNSA. V gives up 8 bases and J gives up 2 bases, and the segment between their germline ends measures 10 bases. Including the terminal cysteine and phenylalanine, the CDR3 comprises 13 residues. Just the 39-base CDR3 DNA is kept, in frame starting at base 1. Sequenced: PBMCs or a T cell subset sorted from them (not recorded which). The sequence links TRBV7-2 to TRBJ1-5, with the D gene call left open. The TCR comes from a man between 18 and 35 years old who had mild COVID-19 (a few samples of this study predate the infection). The sample titles of this study are shuffled in the database, so cell type and time point are left out; the donor was told from shared clones. The DNA reads as follows: TGTGCCAGCGGGCAGCGAGGCAATCAGCCCCAGCATTTT. Translated, this gives CASGQRGNQPQHF.